The rows below give T cell receptor beta chains drawn from one sample of a study of beta chain features in type 1 diabetes. The protocol was immunoSEQ multiplex PCR, while the TCRdb copy is restricted to in-frame clones and leaves out a portion. The table records 250,000 or so clones, about 63% of them present only once. Specimen: naive CD4+ T cells from blood. The receptors shown here come from a young man in good health. The CDR3 runs from the conserved cysteine through the conserved F or W. Fields, in order: D gene, clone size, J gene, V gene, CDR3 protein, CDR3 DNA. A D gene is named only where the DNA matches it firmly. Some rows have no size entry. The others give once, few or many, or a class for an expanded clone.

>-|-|TRBJ2-7|TRBV30
CAWSVAGPYEQYF
TGTGCCTGGAGTGTAGCAGGCCCCTACGAGCAGTACTTC
>TRBD1|few|TRBJ2-7|TRBV2
CASSDLRDRSYEQYF
TGTGCCAGCAGTGACCTCCGGGACAGGTCCTACGAGCAGTACTTC
>-|once|TRBJ2-3|TRBV25-1
CASSGFQGGTQYF
TGTGCCAGCAGTGGATTCCAGGGGGGGACGCAGTATTTT
>-|-|TRBJ2-1|TRBV6-5
CASSYRGTDEQFF
TGTGCCAGCAGTTACAGGGGGACGGATGAGCAGTTCTTC
>-|-|TRBJ2-5|TRBV5-6
CASSFVGREETQYF
TGTGCCAGCAGCTTTGTCGGCAGGGAAGAGACCCAGTACTTC
>-|few|TRBJ2-1|TRBV21-1
CASSKPQPLSSYNEQFF
TGTGCCAGCAGCAAACCCCAGCCCCTTAGCTCCTACAATGAGCAGTTCTTC
>-|-|TRBJ2-1|TRBV15
CATSRGFGNEQFF
TGTGCCACCAGCAGGGGGTTTGGCAATGAGCAGTTCTTC
>-|-|TRBJ2-1|TRBV28
CASSYGGSSYNEQFF
TGTGCCAGCAGTTATGGGGGCAGCTCCTACAATGAGCAGTTCTTC
>TRBD2|-|TRBJ2-3|TRBV5-1
CASSLEAGVRTDTQYF
TGCGCCAGCAGCTTGGAGGCGGGAGTGCGCACAGATACGCAGTATTTT
>-|few|TRBJ1-2|TRBV30
CAWSLEGTYGYTF
TGTGCCTGGAGTTTGGAGGGGACCTATGGCTACACCTTC
>-|-|TRBJ1-5|TRBV2
CASTGQSNQPQHF
TGTGCCAGCACAGGGCAGAGCAATCAGCCCCAGCATTTT
>-|-|TRBJ2-7|TRBV30
CAWSVRQWDEQYF
TGTGCCTGGAGTGTGAGACAATGGGACGAGCAGTACTTC
>TRBD1|-|TRBJ2-5|TRBV13
CASSYRTGVETQYF
TGTGCCAGCAGCTATCGGACAGGGGTGGAGACCCAGTACTTC
>-|-|TRBJ1-4|TRBV5-6
CASSFATNEKLFF
TGTGCCAGCAGCTTCGCAACTAATGAAAAACTGTTTTTT
>-|-|TRBJ2-7|TRBV13
CASRKTGNSYEQYF
TGTGCCAGCAGAAAAACCGGGAACTCCTACGAGCAGTACTTC
>-|-|TRBJ2-6|TRBV4-1
CASSQTGLRGSGANVLTF
TGCGCCAGCAGCCAAACTGGACTGAGAGGCTCTGGGGCCAACGTCCTGACTTTC
>-|-|TRBJ2-7|TRBV11-2
CASSPSYEQYF
TGTGCCAGCAGCCCAAGCTACGAGCAGTACTTC
>TRBD2|once|TRBJ2-1|TRBV29-1
CSVEDPPRRGGPFF
TGCAGCGTTGAAGATCCACCTAGGCGGGGGGGCCCGTTCTTC
>-|-|TRBJ2-5|TRBV5-1
CASSLASGALKETQYF
TGCGCCAGCAGCTTGGCCTCAGGGGCACTGAAAGAGACCCAGTACTTC
>-|once|TRBJ2-6|TRBV4-3
CASSQVNRVGANVLTF
TGCGCCAGCAGCCAAGTCAACAGGGTTGGGGCCAACGTCCTGACTTTC
>-|-|TRBJ2-5|TRBV4-1
CASSQGSGPETQYF
TGCGCCAGCAGCCAAGGCTCCGGCCCCGAGACCCAGTACTTC
>TRBD2|-|TRBJ2-7|TRBV7-2
CASSRLGGSGNSYEQYF
TGTGCCAGCAGCCGACTAGGTGGTAGCGGGAACTCCTACGAGCAGTACTTC
>-|-|TRBJ2-5|TRBV5-1
CASSSGRIQETQYF
TGCGCCAGCAGCTCCGGACGTATACAAGAGACCCAGTACTTC
>-|-|TRBJ2-4|TRBV7-9
CASSLDTNIQYF
TGTGCCAGCAGCTTAGATACGAATATTCAGTACTTC
>TRBD1|-|TRBJ2-1|TRBV15
CATSSRQGYNEQFF
TGTGCCACCAGCTCACGACAGGGGTACAATGAGCAGTTCTTC
>-|-|TRBJ2-3|TRBV7-2
CASSPRGVGDTQYF
TGTGCCAGCAGCCCTAGGGGCGTCGGAGATACGCAGTATTTT
>-|few|TRBJ2-1|TRBV29-1
CSVSDISSYNEQFF
TGCAGCGTTTCGGACATAAGCTCCTACAATGAGCAGTTCTTC
>TRBD1|-|TRBJ2-5|TRBV30
CAWSPDRASQETQYF
TGTGCCTGGAGCCCGGACAGGGCCAGTCAAGAGACCCAGTACTTC
>TRBD2|-|TRBJ2-7|TRBV7-9
CASSLAGIYEQYF
TGTGCCAGCAGCCTAGCGGGGATCTACGAGCAGTACTTC
>-|-|TRBJ2-1|TRBV20-1
CRPYLRDEQFF
TGCAGACCCTATCTTCGAGATGAGCAGTTCTTC
>-|-|TRBJ2-3|TRBV7-9
CASSLQPSTDTQYF
TGTGCCAGCAGCCTTCAGCCAAGCACAGATACGCAGTATTTT
>-|few|TRBJ2-3|TRBV29-1
CSVATDTQYF
TGCAGCGTTGCAACAGATACGCAGTATTTT
>-|-|TRBJ2-1|TRBV29-1
CSVPTGRDNEQFF
TGCAGCGTTCCCACAGGGAGGGACAATGAGCAGTTCTTC
>-|few|TRBJ2-6|TRBV5-1
CASSLGTGANVLTF
TGCGCCAGCAGCTTGGGGACTGGGGCCAACGTCCTGACTTTC
>-|-|TRBJ2-2|TRBV9
CASSVGSGYTGELFF
TGTGCCAGCAGCGTAGGATCAGGGTACACCGGGGAGCTGTTTTTT
>-|-|TRBJ2-5|TRBV5-6
CASSTSDKEETQYF
TGTGCCAGCAGCACCTCGGACAAGGAAGAGACCCAGTACTTC
>TRBD2|-|TRBJ2-7|TRBV6-5
CASISGTSQYF
TGTGCCAGCATTTCCGGGACTAGTCAGTACTTC
>-|-|TRBJ2-5|TRBV11-2
CASSPGRQETQYF
TGTGCCAGCAGCCCCGGACGGCAAGAGACCCAGTACTTC
>TRBD1|-|TRBJ2-3|TRBV30
CAWSPYRGQTDTQYF
TGTGCCTGGAGTCCCTACAGGGGGCAGACAGATACGCAGTATTTT
>-|few|TRBJ2-1|TRBV18
CASSPDYNEQFF
TGTGCCAGCTCACCAGACTACAATGAGCAGTTCTTC
>-|-|TRBJ1-2|TRBV30
CAWSVLGTNNYGYTF
TGTGCCTGGAGTGTACTGGGGACAAATAACTATGGCTACACCTTC
>-|-|TRBJ2-1|TRBV5-1
CASSLGSGQFF
TGCGCCAGCAGCTTGGGGTCCGGGCAGTTCTTC
>TRBD2|-|TRBJ2-1|TRBV12-5
CASGTGLANNEQFF
TGTGCTAGTGGTACGGGACTAGCCAACAATGAGCAGTTCTTC
>TRBD2|-|TRBJ2-3|TRBV29-1
CSVGLAGGPPDTQYF
TGCAGCGTCGGACTAGCGGGGGGGCCTCCAGATACGCAGTATTTT
>-|-|TRBJ1-5|TRBV29-1
CSVSENSNQPQHF
TGCAGCGTTTCGGAGAATAGCAATCAGCCCCAGCATTTT
>TRBD1|-|TRBJ1-5|TRBV12-5
CASGLGTVHQPQHF
TGTGCTAGTGGCCTCGGGACAGTCCATCAGCCCCAGCATTTT
>-|-|TRBJ2-7|TRBV20-1
CSARGASEQYF
TGCAGTGCTAGAGGTGCCTCCGAGCAGTACTTC
>TRBD2|-|TRBJ2-7|TRBV29-1
CSVRGDDRPYEQYF
TGCAGCGTTCGGGGGGACGATCGTCCCTACGAGCAGTACTTC
>-|-|TRBJ1-5|TRBV6-1
CASSAAGTGQPQHF
TGTGCCAGCAGTGCCGCAGGGACGGGGCAGCCCCAGCATTTT
>TRBD2|-|TRBJ2-7|TRBV13
CASSLGREGSYEQYF
TGTGCCAGCAGCTTAGGGCGGGAGGGTTCCTACGAGCAGTACTTC
>-|-|TRBJ2-7|TRBV13
CASSYTGKGIPYEQYF
TGTGCCAGCAGCTATACGGGAAAGGGGATTCCCTACGAGCAGTACTTC
>TRBD2|-|TRBJ2-3|TRBV10-3
CAISPGRDTDTQYF
TGTGCCATCAGCCCCGGGAGGGACACAGATACGCAGTATTTT
>TRBD2|-|TRBJ2-7|TRBV7-9
CASSQISGIYEQYF
TGTGCCAGCTCCCAGATTAGCGGGATCTACGAGCAGTACTTC
>TRBD2|-|TRBJ2-5|TRBV10-3
CAIRGTSGSSETQYF
TGTGCCATCAGGGGGACTAGCGGGAGTAGCGAGACCCAGTACTTC